The next 4 T cell receptor beta chains were all read from a single sample in a study of PD-1 blockade in classical Hodgkin lymphoma. Indicated time point: cycle 4 day 1 (C4D1), after less than seven weeks of nivolumab. Every patient relapsed after autologous stem cell transplantation, and brentuximab vedotin exposure varied. Produced via immunoSEQ multiplex PCR; TCRdb's table is partial and in-frame only. The sample carries 50,000 to 65,000 clones, under 95% recorded once. The sample in question was peripheral blood mononuclear cells (PBMCs), obtained before the fourth cycle of nivolumab. The source of these receptors is a human donor with classical Hodgkin lymphoma.

This CDR3 reads CASSLGTEDTIYF. The CDR3 DNA sequence: TGTGCCAGCAGCTTAGGGACAGAGGACACCATATATTTT. The rearrangement uses TRBV7-9 and TRBJ1-3; maybe TRBD1 (6 bases). Per germline, CDR1 SEHNR and CDR2 FQNEAQ (reference sequence). Between the trimmed V and J ends, which lost 1 base and 8 bases, there was a span of 9 bases. The CDR3 covers 13 residues.

This chain links TRBV5-1 with TRBJ1-2; D not resolved. Germline V CDR1 and CDR2: SGHRS, YFSETQ. Trimming took off 2 bases at V and 6 bases at J, with 8 bases between the two ends. CDR3 length: 12 residues. The CDR3 DNA reads TGCGCCAGCAGCTTTAGTCTGGATGGCTACACCTTC. Translation: CASSFSLDGYTF. The variable domain in full, with the rest retrieved from reference TRBV5-1 and TRBJ1-2, is KAGVTQTPRYLIKTRGQQVTLSCSPISGHRSVSWYQQTPGQGLQFLFEYFSETQRNKGNFPGRFSGRQFSNSRSEMNVSTLELGDSALYLCASSFSLDGYTFGSGTRLTVV.

V and J are TRBV6-5 and TRBJ2-7; 7 bases map to TRBD2. J lost 0 bases, V lost 9 bases, and 8 bases had no gene match. Germline CDR1 and CDR2: MNHEY and SVGAGI. The CDR3 has 14 residues. The CDR3, as DNA: TGTGCCAGTCAAGCGGGGACCTTCTCCTACGAGCAGTACTTC. This encodes CASQAGTFSYEQYF.

V is TRBV18 and J is TRBJ1-3, with a possible D match to TRBD1 (6 bases). The CDR3 spans 15 residues. Between the trimmed V and J ends, which lost 1 base and 5 bases, there was a span of 12 bases. Germline V gene data show CDR1 as KGHSH and CDR2 as LQKENI. The chain's CDR3 is CASSPLSDRRNTIYF. DNA for the CDR3: TGTGCCAGCTCACCACTATCGGACAGAAGAAACACCATATATTTT.